A single sample is the source of the 9 T cell receptor beta chains below, sequenced in a study of Graves' ophthalmopathy and Graves' hyperthyroidism. The authors amplified TCR beta CDR3 regions, and they did so from RNA transcripts for repertoire sequencing. HTBI primers were used in a first-round RT-PCR, which preceded a second-round multiplex PCR. Each CDR3 protein gets one entry after TCRdb re-called the multiplex PCR reads with MiXCR. The sample lists some 350,000 distinct CDR3 sequences, about a sixth occurring once. Sequenced: peripheral blood. Receptors were obtained from an adult woman with stable Graves' hyperthyroidism.

The chain has TRBV10-3 and TRBJ2-5, with 7 nucleotides matching TRBD1. The trim removed 0 bases at V and 5 bases at J, leaving 6 bases unmatched. The CDR3 covers 15 residues. Germline V gene data show CDR1 as ENHRY and CDR2 as SYGVKD. The CDR3 region is CAISESGDRGETQYF. The CDR3 DNA reads as TGTGCCATCAGTGAGTCGGGGGACAGAGGGGAGACCCAGTACTTC.

Ten or more counts support this clonotype. The chain has TRBV7-8 and TRBJ2-2, with 8 nucleotides matching TRBD1. CDR1 is SGHVS and CDR2 is FQNEAQ in the germline V gene. This CDR3 comprises 15 residues. V lost 3 bases to trimming and J lost 6 bases; unmatched junction nucleotides: 6. CDR3 nucleotides: TGTGCCAGCAGCTTTGCAGGGGGCGCGCCCGGGGAGCTGTTTTTT. Amino acid sequence: CASSFAGGAPGELFF.

This rearrangement joins TRBV6-2 or TRBV6-3 to TRBJ2-7; possible D gene TRBD2, 6 bases. Germline V gene data show CDR1 as MNHEY and CDR2 as SVGEGT. V dropped 2 bases and J dropped 3 bases, with 11 bases sitting between them. This CDR3 is built from 14 residues. The CDR3 sequence is CASSYEGLYYEQYF. CDR3 bases: TGTGCCAGCAGTTACGAGGGACTGTACTACGAGCAGTACTTC.

The chain employs TRBV5-1 and TRBJ1-1; D gene uncertain. Per germline, CDR1 SGHRS and CDR2 YFSETQ. V shed 4 bases and J shed 0 bases, with 16 bases lying between them. This CDR3 contains 16 residues. The CDR3 loop is CASSPSQAAVNTEAFF. DNA for the CDR3: TGCGCCAGCAGCCCATCTCAGGCGGCGGTGAACACTGAAGCTTTCTTT.

The chain is built from TRBV20-1 and TRBJ2-5, with D maybe TRBD2 (6 bases). V lost 4 bases and J 5 bases, leaving 17 bases between the germline ends. The germline V gene has CDR1 DFQATT and CDR2 SNEGSKA (reference sequence). CDR3 length: 14 residues. CDR3 protein: CSAMRDLTQETQYF. The CDR3 bases are TGCAGTGCTATGCGGGACCTCACCCAGGAGACCCAGTACTTC.

The CDR3 here is CASSQVRGGSNEKLFF. DNA of the CDR3: TGCGCCAGCAGCCAAGTTCGAGGGGGAAGTAATGAAAAACTGTTTTTT. The V gene is TRBV4-1, the J gene TRBJ1-4, with TRBD1 as a possible D gene (6 bases). The V and J ends lost 1 base and 4 bases respectively, with 13 bases between them. The CDR3 extends over 16 amino acids. Per the germline V gene, CDR1 is MGHRA and CDR2 is YSYEKL.

CDR3 bases: TGTGCTAGTGGTTCGCGGCTAGCGGGGGTCGAGCAGTACTTC. As protein: CASGSRLAGVEQYF. The rearrangement links TRBV12-5 to TRBJ2-7; 10 positions agree with TRBD2. V was clipped by 4 bases and J by 6 bases; unmatched bases: 6. The CDR3 contains 14 residues. Germline CDR1 and CDR2: LGHNT and FRNRAP.

This clonotype was detected many times. The gene calls are TRBV11-2 and TRBJ1-2, with 7 positions matching TRBD1. There are 14 residues in the CDR3. The junction had 10 bases not matched to a gene; V was cut back by 4 bases and J by 8 bases. Germline V CDR1 and CDR2: SGHAT, FQNNGV. The CDR3 is CASSSTRQGLGYTF. The CDR3 DNA follows: TGTGCCAGCAGCTCAACCCGACAGGGATTAGGCTACACCTTC.

Concerning this clonotype itself: A read error may explain this, as a much larger clone is one base away. V and J are TRBV15 and TRBJ2-7; D call uncertain. Germline V gene lookup returns CDR1 LNHNV and CDR2 YYDKDF (reference sequence). This CDR3 region has 13 residues. The CDR3 coding sequence is TGTGCCACCGGCAGGAAGGGATCCTACGAGCAGTACTTC. This encodes CATGRKGSYEQYF.